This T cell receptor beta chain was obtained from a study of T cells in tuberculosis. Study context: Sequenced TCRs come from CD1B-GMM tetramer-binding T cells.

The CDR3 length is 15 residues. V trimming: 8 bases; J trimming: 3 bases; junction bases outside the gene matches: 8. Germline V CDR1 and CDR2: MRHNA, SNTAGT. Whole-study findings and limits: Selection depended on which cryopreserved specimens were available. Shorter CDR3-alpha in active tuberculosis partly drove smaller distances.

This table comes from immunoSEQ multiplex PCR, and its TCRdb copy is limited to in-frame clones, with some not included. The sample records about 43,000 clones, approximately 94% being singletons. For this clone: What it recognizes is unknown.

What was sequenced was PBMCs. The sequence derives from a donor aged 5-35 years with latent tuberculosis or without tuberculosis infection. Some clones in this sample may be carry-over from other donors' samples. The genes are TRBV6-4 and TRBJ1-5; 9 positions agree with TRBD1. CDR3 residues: CASPTGQGFNQPQHF. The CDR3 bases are TGTGCCAGCCCCACCGGACAGGGGTTCAATCAGCCCCAGCATTTT.